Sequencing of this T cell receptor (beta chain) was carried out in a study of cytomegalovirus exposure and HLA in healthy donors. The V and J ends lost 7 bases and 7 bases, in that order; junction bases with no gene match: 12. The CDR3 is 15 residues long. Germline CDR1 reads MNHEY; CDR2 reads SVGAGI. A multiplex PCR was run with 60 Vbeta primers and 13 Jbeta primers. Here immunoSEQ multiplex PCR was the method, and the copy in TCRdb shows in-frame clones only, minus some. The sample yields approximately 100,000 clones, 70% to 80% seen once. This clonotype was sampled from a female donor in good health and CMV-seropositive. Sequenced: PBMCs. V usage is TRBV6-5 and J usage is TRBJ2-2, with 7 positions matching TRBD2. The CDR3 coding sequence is TGTGCCAGCAATAAATGGGGGGGGACGGACGGGGAGCTGTTTTTT. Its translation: CASNKWGGTDGELFF.